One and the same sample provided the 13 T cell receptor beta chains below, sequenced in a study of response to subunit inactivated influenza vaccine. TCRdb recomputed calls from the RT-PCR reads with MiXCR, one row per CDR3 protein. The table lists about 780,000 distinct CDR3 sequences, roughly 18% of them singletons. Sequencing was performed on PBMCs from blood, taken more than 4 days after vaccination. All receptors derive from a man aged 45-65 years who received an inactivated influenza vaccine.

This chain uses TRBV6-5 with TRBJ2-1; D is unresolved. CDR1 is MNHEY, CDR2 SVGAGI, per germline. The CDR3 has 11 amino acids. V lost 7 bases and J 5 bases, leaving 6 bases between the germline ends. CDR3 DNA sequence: TGTGCCAGCAAGTATAACAATGAGCAGTTCTTC. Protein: CASKYNNEQFF.

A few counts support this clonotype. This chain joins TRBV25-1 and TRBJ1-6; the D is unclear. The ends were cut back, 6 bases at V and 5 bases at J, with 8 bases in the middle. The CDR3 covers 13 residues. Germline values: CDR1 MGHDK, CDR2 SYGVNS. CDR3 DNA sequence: TGTGCCAGCAGGGTCCACGATAATTCACCCCTCCACTTT. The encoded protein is CASRVHDNSPLHF.

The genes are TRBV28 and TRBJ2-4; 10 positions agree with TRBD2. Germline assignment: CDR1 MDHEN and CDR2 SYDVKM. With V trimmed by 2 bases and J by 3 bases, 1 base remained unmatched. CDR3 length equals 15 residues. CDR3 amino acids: CASSLPSGSKNIQYF. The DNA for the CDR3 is TGTGCCAGCAGTTTACCTAGCGGGAGCAAAAACATTCAGTACTTC.

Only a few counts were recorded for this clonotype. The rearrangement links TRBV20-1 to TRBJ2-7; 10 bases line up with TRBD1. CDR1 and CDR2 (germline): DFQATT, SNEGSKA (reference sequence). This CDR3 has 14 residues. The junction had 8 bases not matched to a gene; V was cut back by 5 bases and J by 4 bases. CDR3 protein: CSAGTGTGEYEQYF. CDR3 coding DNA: TGCAGTGCTGGAACCGGGACAGGGGAGTACGAGCAGTACTTC.

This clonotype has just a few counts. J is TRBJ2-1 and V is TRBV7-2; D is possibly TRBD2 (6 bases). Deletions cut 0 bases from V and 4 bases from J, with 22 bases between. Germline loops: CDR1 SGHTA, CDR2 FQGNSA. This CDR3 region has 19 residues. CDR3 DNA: TGTGCCAGCAGCTTAGCTCCGGGGACTCCCGAGCCACGTTACAATGAGCAGTTCTTC. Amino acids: CASSLAPGTPEPRYNEQFF.

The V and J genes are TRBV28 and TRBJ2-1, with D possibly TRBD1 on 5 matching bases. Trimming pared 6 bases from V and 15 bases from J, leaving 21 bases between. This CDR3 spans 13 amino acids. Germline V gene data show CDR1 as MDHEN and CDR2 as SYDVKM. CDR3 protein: CASSPPRGSIWFF. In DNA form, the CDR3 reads TGTGCCAGCAGCCCCCCTAGGGGCTCGATATGGTTCTTC.

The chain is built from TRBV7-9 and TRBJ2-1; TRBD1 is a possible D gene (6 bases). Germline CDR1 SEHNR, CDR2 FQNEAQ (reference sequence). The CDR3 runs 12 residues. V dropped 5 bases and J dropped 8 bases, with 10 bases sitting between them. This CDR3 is CASSNRVDEQFF. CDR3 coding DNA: TGTGCCAGCAGCAACAGGGTAGATGAGCAGTTCTTC.

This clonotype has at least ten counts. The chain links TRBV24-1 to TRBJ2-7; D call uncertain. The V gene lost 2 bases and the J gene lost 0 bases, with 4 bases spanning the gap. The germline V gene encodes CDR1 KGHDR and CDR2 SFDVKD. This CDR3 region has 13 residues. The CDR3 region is CATSDSSSYEQYF. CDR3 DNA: TGTGCCACCAGTGATTCTAGCTCCTACGAGCAGTACTTC.

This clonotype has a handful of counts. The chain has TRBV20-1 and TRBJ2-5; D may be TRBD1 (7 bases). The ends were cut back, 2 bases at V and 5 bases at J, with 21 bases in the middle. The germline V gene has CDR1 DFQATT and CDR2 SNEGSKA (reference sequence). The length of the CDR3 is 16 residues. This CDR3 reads CSARQRGRTGRETQYF. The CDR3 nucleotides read TGCAGTGCTAGACAGCGAGGGAGGACAGGACGGGAGACCCAGTACTTC.

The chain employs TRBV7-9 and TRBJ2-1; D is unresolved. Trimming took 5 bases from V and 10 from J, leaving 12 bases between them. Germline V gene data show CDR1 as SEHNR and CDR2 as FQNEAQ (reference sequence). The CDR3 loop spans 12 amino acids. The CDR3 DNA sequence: TGTGCCAGCAGCCCCTCGGAGAGCGAGCAGTTCTTC. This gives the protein CASSPSESEQFF.

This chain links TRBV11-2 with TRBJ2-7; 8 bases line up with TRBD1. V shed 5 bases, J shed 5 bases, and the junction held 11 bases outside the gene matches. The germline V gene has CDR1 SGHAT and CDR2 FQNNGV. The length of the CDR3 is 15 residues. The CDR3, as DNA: TGTGCCAGCAGCCCACCCCCTGGACAGGGACACGAGCAGTACTTC. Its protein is CASSPPPGQGHEQYF.

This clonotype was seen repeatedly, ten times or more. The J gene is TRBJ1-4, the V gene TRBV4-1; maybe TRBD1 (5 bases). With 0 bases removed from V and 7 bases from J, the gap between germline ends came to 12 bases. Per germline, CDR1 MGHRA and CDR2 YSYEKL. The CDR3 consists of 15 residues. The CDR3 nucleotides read TGCGCCAGCAGCCAAGAAGGAGGGACGGGTGAAAAACTGTTTTTT. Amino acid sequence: CASSQEGGTGEKLFF.

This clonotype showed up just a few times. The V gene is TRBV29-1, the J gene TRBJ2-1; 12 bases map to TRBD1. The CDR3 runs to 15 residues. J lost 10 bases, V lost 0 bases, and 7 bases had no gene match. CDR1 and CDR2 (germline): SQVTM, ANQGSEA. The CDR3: CSVEDMGQGAGEQFF. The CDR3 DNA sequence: TGCAGCGTTGAAGACATGGGACAGGGGGCGGGGGAGCAGTTCTTC.